The 14 T cell receptor beta chains below were found in one sample sequenced in a study of blood T cells in healthy people across ages. PCR was performed a second time for about 6 to 12 cycles using a sample-barcoded 5' primer and a J-beta primer mix. From the 5' RACE reads, TCRdb called clonotypes with MiXCR, one entry per CDR3 protein. This sample carries some 790,000 distinct CDR3 sequences, under 35% of them seen once, and the ten largest clones take about 18%. Sequencing input: blood. Receptors were obtained from a woman aged 80 or older in good health.

This rearrangement joins TRBV28 to TRBJ2-7; D possibly corresponds to TRBD2 (6 bases). The V and J ends lost 6 bases and 0 bases respectively, with 18 bases between them. CDR1 and CDR2 from the germline V gene are MDHEN and SYDVKM. The CDR3 has 16 amino acids. The DNA of the CDR3 is TGTGCCAGCAGCTCCCCGGGGTGGGACTCCTCCTACGAGCAGTACTTC. It specifies CASSSPGWDSSYEQYF. The complete variable domain, with remaining parts taken from reference TRBV28 and TRBJ2-7, reads DVKVTQSSRYLVKRTGEKVFLECVQDMDHENMFWYRQDPGLGLRLIYFSYDVKMKEKGDIPEGYSVSREKKERFSLILESASTNQTSMYLCASSSPGWDSSYEQYFGPGTRLTVT.

This chain uses TRBV20-1 with TRBJ1-5; D call uncertain. This CDR3 is built from 17 residues. The V end lost 0 bases, the J end lost 3 bases, and 18 bases lay between the germline ends. CDR1 and CDR2 (germline): DFQATT, SNEGSKA (reference sequence). CDR3: CSARELPKGRVNQPQHF. For the CDR3, the DNA is TGCAGTGCTAGAGAGCTTCCGAAGGGTCGGGTCAATCAGCCCCAGCATTTT.

The chain has TRBV2 and TRBJ2-2; the D is unclear. V dropped 7 bases and J dropped 4 bases, with 10 bases sitting between them. The CDR3 is 13 amino acids. Germline V gene sequence: CDR1 SNHLY, CDR2 FYNNEI. Here the CDR3 reads CASNRQTTGELFF. CDR3 nucleotide sequence: TGTGCCAGCAACCGGCAGACCACCGGGGAGCTGTTTTTT.

This clonotype was counted a single time. The chain recombines TRBV27 with TRBJ2-7, with 7 bases matching TRBD2. With V trimmed by 5 bases and J by 5 bases, 12 bases remained unmatched. In germline, CDR1 is MNHEY, CDR2 SMNVEV (reference sequence). This CDR3 is built from 15 residues. The CDR3 sequence: CASSTSAKGLDEQYF. The CDR3 bases are TGTGCCAGCAGTACTAGCGCCAAAGGTCTAGACGAGCAGTACTTC.

In this sample, this clonotype turned up many times. The rearrangement links TRBV3-1 to TRBJ2-7; 10 bases align to TRBD1. The CDR3 length is 16 residues. The trim removed 1 base at V and 2 bases at J, leaving 5 bases unmatched. CDR1 LGHDT and CDR2 YNNKEL come from the germline V gene (reference sequence). In nucleotides, the CDR3 is TGTGCCAGCAGCCAAGCCCCGGGACAGGGGACCTACGAGCAGTACTTC. Protein: CASSQAPGQGTYEQYF.

The chain recombines TRBV7-2 with TRBJ1-2; D unclear. Trimming stripped 5 bases from V and 0 bases from J, with 16 bases between. The CDR3 is made up of 16 amino acids. Germline lookup yields CDR1 SGHTA and CDR2 FQGNSA. This chain's CDR3 is CASSPKTRQPNYGYTF. CDR3 DNA sequence: TGTGCCAGCAGCCCCAAGACAAGGCAACCTAACTATGGCTACACCTTC.

This chain joins TRBV5-6 and TRBJ2-7, with D possibly being TRBD2 (6 bases). V was clipped by 4 bases and J by 0 bases, with 11 bases between them. Germline CDR1 SGHDT, CDR2 YYEEEE. This CDR3 spans 14 amino acids. DNA for the CDR3: TGTGCCAGCAGCGGTTGGGGGGTCTCCTACGAGCAGTACTTC. Its protein is CASSGWGVSYEQYF.

Points on this clonotype: Germline is not matched at one junction end, which may reflect a read error. The rearrangement uses TRBV10-2 and TRBJ1-5, with TRBD1 identical over 9 bases. The CDR3 totals 13 residues. In germline, CDR1 is WSHSY, CDR2 SAAADI. The CDR3 loop reads CASTRTGDQHQHF. The CDR3 bases are TGCGCCAGCACGAGGACAGGGGATCAGCACCAGCATTTT.

In this sample, this clonotype turned up many times. The V and J genes are TRBV7-9 and TRBJ1-4, with D possibly matching TRBD1 (5 bases). CDR1 is SEHNR, CDR2 FQNEAQ, per germline (reference sequence). The CDR3 is 12 amino acids. Trimming shortened V by 5 bases and J by 7 bases, and 8 bases separated the two germline ends. Here the CDR3 reads CASSRDGEKLFF. The CDR3, as DNA: TGTGCCAGCAGCCGGGACGGTGAAAAACTGTTTTTT. Variable domain in full (rest from reference TRBV7-9 and TRBJ1-4): DTGVSQNPRHKITKRGQNVTFRCDPISEHNRLYWYRQTLGQGPEFLTYFQNEAQLEKSRLLSDRFSAERPKGSFSTLEIQRTEQGDSAMYLCASSRDGEKLFFGSGTQLSVL.

This clonotype was seen a handful of times. The chain employs TRBV12-3 or TRBV12-4 and TRBJ1-2; D is possibly TRBD1 (5 bases). The germline V and J ends were trimmed by 6 bases and 2 bases, with 19 bases remaining between them. This CDR3 has 16 amino acids. The DNA of the CDR3 is TGTGCCAGCAGCCCTCAAGGGGAGAGGAGGAACTATGGCTACACCTTC. Translation gives CASSPQGERRNYGYTF.

The genes are TRBV2 and TRBJ1-6; the D gene is possibly TRBD1 (5 bases). Germline V lookup: CDR1 SNHLY, CDR2 FYNNEI. Trimming shortened V by 7 bases and J by 1 base, and 11 bases separated the two germline ends. CDR3 length equals 15 residues. The CDR3 DNA follows: TGTGCCAGCAACACAGGATCGTCCTATAATTCACCCCTCCACTTT. Amino acid sequence: CASNTGSSYNSPLHF.

The chain carries TRBV18 and TRBJ1-4, with 9 bases identical to TRBD1. Germline V gene sequence: CDR1 KGHSH, CDR2 LQKENI. The CDR3 covers 14 residues. V gave up 3 bases and J gave up 7 bases; unmatched junction bases: 3. The CDR3 spells CASSPLGQGEKLFF. The CDR3 nucleotides read TGTGCCAGCTCACCGCTGGGACAGGGTGAAAAACTGTTTTTT.

V and J are TRBV3-1 and TRBJ2-7, with D possibly TRBD1 on 5 matching bases. Germline V gene data show CDR1 as LGHDT and CDR2 as YNNKEL (reference sequence). This CDR3 comprises 14 residues. The V gene lost 0 bases and the J gene lost 7 bases, with 13 bases spanning the gap. CDR3 amino acids: CASSQETGYNEQYF. CDR3 nucleotide sequence: TGTGCCAGCAGCCAAGAAACAGGTTACAATGAGCAGTACTTC.

The sample holds a few counts of this clonotype. The gene calls are TRBV20-1 and TRBJ2-1, with D perhaps matching TRBD1 (5 bases). V lost 1 base and J 10 bases, leaving 17 bases between the germline ends. The germline CDR1 and CDR2 sequences are DFQATT and SNEGSKA (reference sequence). The CDR3 is made up of 14 amino acids. CDR3 DNA sequence: TGCAGTGCTAGAGCGATTCCCCTCCAGGGAGAGCAGTTCTTC. It codes for CSARAIPLQGEQFF.